These 5 T cell receptor beta chains were sequenced from one sample in a study of tumor-infiltrating lymphocytes in primary liver carcinoma (dated 2017 in TCRdb). Total RNA and DNA were co-extracted from about 20-30 mg of bulk tissue with the AllPrep DNA/RNA mini kit, without cell sorting. For sequencing, an Illumina HiSeq 2500 was employed. A constant-region primer and ProtoScript II reverse transcriptase were used to reverse-transcribe TCRbeta-specific cDNA from 500 ng total RNA. TCRbeta libraries were built with three nested multiplex PCR rounds, a slightly modified ARM-PCR procedure. Each of the first two PCR rounds ran for around 11 cycles and used multiplex TRBV1-TRBV30 forward primers together with a Cbeta reverse primer. TCRdb trimmed public reads at Q25 via fastp, called clones via MiXCR and kept in-frame beta chains. All rows with the same CDR3 protein become a single entry with the most common DNA and genes. Within this sample are under 200,000 distinct CDR3 sequences, with around four fifths of them counted one time only. Approximately 18% of the sample is taken by the ten largest.

The specimen was tumor tissue from primary liver carcinoma. Receptors were obtained from a man aged 35-49 years with primary liver carcinoma and hepatitis B virus infection.

With regard to this clonotype: The junction and the germline gene differ at one end; a read error may be behind it. This chain connects TRBV11-1 to TRBJ1-2; no firm D call. The CDR3 consists of 12 residues. Germline lookup yields CDR1 SGHAT and CDR2 FQDESV (reference sequence). The CDR3: CASSLGPSDYAF. For the CDR3, the DNA is TGTGCCAGCAGCTTAGGACCGAGCGACTACGCCTTC.

Points on this clonotype: Its ends do not fully match the called genes, so a read error is possible. This rearrangement joins TRBV29-1 to TRBJ1-2; D is ambiguous. CDR1 and CDR2 from the germline V gene are SQVTM and ANQGSEA. This CDR3 is built from 14 residues. The CDR3 DNA sequence: TGCAGCGTTTCACTTGACGGGTACTACAATGGCTACACTTTC. It specifies CSVSLDGYYNGYTF. The full variable domain, with the rest looked up from reference TRBV29-1 and TRBJ1-2, is SAVISQKPSRDICQRGTSLTIQCQVDSQVTMMFWYRQQPGQSLTLIATANQGSEATYESGFVIDKFPISRPNLTFSTLTVSNMSPEDSSIYLCSVSLDGYYNGYTFGSGTRLTVV.

This clonotype has just a few counts. At one boundary the junction diverges from the germline segment, which might be a read error. The gene calls are TRBV29-1 and TRBJ1-5; TRBD1 is a possible D gene (5 bases). The CDR3 length is 14 residues. Germline V lookup: CDR1 SQVTM, CDR2 ANQGSEA. CDR3 residues: CSAAQDNSNQPQHF. The CDR3 bases are TGCAGCGCTGCACAGGATAATAGCAATCAGCCCCAGCACTTT.

This chain connects TRBV25-1 to TRBJ2-7; 7 bases map to TRBD2. This CDR3 has 14 residues. Germline CDR1 reads MGHDK; CDR2 reads SYGVNS. V shed 6 bases and J 10 bases; nucleotides not matched to a gene: 15. The CDR3 is CASRVGLVRGDQYF. For the CDR3, the DNA is TGTGCCAGCAGAGTCGGACTCGTCCGGGGGGATCAGTACTTC.

A remark on this clonotype: The junction departs from germline at one end; a sequencing error may be responsible. The V gene is TRBV6-2 or TRBV6-3, the J gene TRBJ1-2; D gene unclear. CDR1 MNHEY and CDR2 SVGEGT come from the germline V gene. The CDR3 sequence is 14 residues long. CDR3 sequence reads: CTSSYGPMNCGYTF. CDR3 sequence (DNA): TGTACCAGCAGCTACGGACCAATGAACTGTGGCTACACCTTC.